The present T cell receptor (beta chain) was sequenced within a study of blood T cell repertoires in COVID-19. Study-level information: There were acute and convalescent COVID-19 samples, and they came from the United States, Italy and Spain. In each case, the material was cDNA or gDNA derived from T cells, B-cell-depleted T cells, or PBMCs.

Trimming took 0 bases from V and 7 from J, leaving 9 bases between them. The CDR3 sequence is 13 residues long. The germline V gene has CDR1 LNHNV and CDR2 YYDKDF (reference sequence). In the authors' methods: Scientists estimated how many nucleated cells there were by amplifying reference gene primers. Produced via immunoSEQ multiplex PCR; TCRdb's table is partial and in-frame only. V and J calls and clone size are as listed in that table; D and trimming were resolved from the DNA. The profile shows about 120,000 clones, roughly 87% of them singletons. The chain carries TRBV15 and TRBJ1-1; TRBD1 is a possible D gene (6 bases). Sequenced material: peripheral blood. The origin of this receptor is a human donor in a cohort sampled during active COVID-19. CDR3 amino acids: CATSREARGEAFF. CDR3 sequence (DNA): TGTGCCACCAGCAGAGAAGCCAGGGGTGAAGCTTTCTTT. The full variable domain, in which reference TRBV15 and TRBJ1-1 provide the parts outside the CDR3, is DAMVIQNPRYQVTQFGKPVTLSCSQTLNHNVMYWYQQKSSQAPKLLFHYYDKDFNNEADTPDNFQSRRPNTSFCFLDIRSPGLGDTAMYLCATSREARGEAFFGQGTRLTVV.